The next 26 T cell receptor beta chains were all read from a single sample in a study of STAT5B mutations in CD4+ large granular lymphocyte leukemia. Sequencing used immunoSEQ multiplex PCR; TCRdb keeps in-frame clones, though not all of them. The sample comprises about 30,000 clones, more than 65% of which are singletons, and under 2.5% rests with the top ten. Sequencing input: CD4+ T cells from blood buffy coats. The source of these receptors is a human donor in good health.

V and J are TRBV11-3 and TRBJ2-1; 8 bases are a match to TRBD1. The germline V gene has CDR1 SGHNT and CDR2 YENEEA. The CDR3 covers 15 residues. V dropped 5 bases and J dropped 5; count of bases not matched to a gene: 8. The CDR3: CASSPTGEPHNEQFF. The CDR3 DNA reads TGTGCCAGCAGCCCGACAGGGGAGCCCCACAATGAGCAGTTCTTC.

The chain carries TRBV5-4 and TRBJ2-7; a possible D gene is TRBD2 (5 bases). This CDR3 contains 17 residues. The V and J ends lost 4 bases and 7 bases respectively, with 27 bases between them. Germline V gene data show CDR1 as SGHNT and CDR2 as YYREEE (reference sequence). The CDR3 DNA reads as TGTGCCAGCAGCCGGACCGGGGTGGGAAAGACCCCTACGGAGCAGTACTTC. Encoded protein: CASSRTGVGKTPTEQYF. Drawing the rest from reference TRBV5-4 and TRBJ2-7, the complete variable domain is ETGVTQSPTHLIKTRGQQVTLRCSSQSGHNTVSWYQQALGQGPQFIFQYYREEENGRGNFPPRFSGLQFPNYSSELNVNALELDDSALYLCASSRTGVGKTPTEQYFGPGTRLTVT.

This clone was seen a few times. The chain employs TRBV30 and TRBJ1-1, with 7 positions matching TRBD1. Germline-derived CDR1 and CDR2 are GTSNPN and SVGIG (reference sequence). The CDR3 runs to 13 residues. V trimming: 3 bases; J trimming: 4 bases; junction bases outside the gene matches: 5. As DNA, the CDR3 is TGTGCCTGGAGGGATTCAGGGGGCACTGAAGCTTTCTTT. Amino acid sequence: CAWRDSGGTEAFF.

This chain joins TRBV28 and TRBJ2-7, with a tentative D call TRBD2 (5 bases). Per the germline V gene, CDR1 is MDHEN and CDR2 is SYDVKM. V lost 3 bases and J lost 3, with 9 bases in between. CDR3 length: 13 amino acids. CDR3 in amino acids: CASSLMEVYEQYF. CDR3 coding DNA: TGTGCCAGCAGTTTGATGGAGGTCTACGAGCAGTACTTC.

This sequence joins TRBV7-8 and TRBJ2-1; maybe TRBD1 (9 bases). The germline gives CDR1 SGHVS, CDR2 FQNEAQ. This CDR3 contains 17 residues. Trimming took 4 bases from V and 10 from J, leaving 26 bases between them. Here the CDR3 DNA reads TGTGCCAGCAGCTCCCGCGGGGGGACAGGGAGTAGCAGGGAGCAGTTCTTC. Its translation: CASSSRGGTGSSREQFF.

The rearrangement uses TRBV21-1 and TRBJ2-3; the table assigns TRBD1, which was not confirmed against the DNA. TRBV21-1 is recorded as a pseudogene. This CDR3 has 16 amino acids. The CDR3 region has the DNA TGTGCCAGCAGCAAAGCGGGGCAAACCCGGGCCGATACGCAGTATTTT. It yields the protein CASSKAGQTRADTQYF.

The chain couples TRBV27 to TRBJ1-2; TRBD1 aligns across 7 bases. The CDR3 is made up of 14 amino acids. Germline V gene lookup returns CDR1 MNHEY and CDR2 SMNVEV (reference sequence). V dropped 3 bases and J dropped 4; count of bases not matched to a gene: 5. The CDR3 DNA reads TGTGCCAGCAGTTTGACAGGGATGTCCTATGGCTACACCTTC. Amino acid sequence: CASSLTGMSYGYTF.

This chain connects TRBV28 to TRBJ1-2; D is uncertain. The CDR3 spans 12 residues. The V gene lost 7 bases and the J gene lost 7 bases, with 13 bases spanning the gap. Germline V gives CDR1 MDHEN, CDR2 SYDVKM. This CDR3 reads CASTPGLGGYTF. The CDR3 DNA reads TGTGCCAGCACCCCGGGGTTGGGTGGCTACACCTTC.

This clone has more than one count but fewer than ten. The J gene is TRBJ2-7, the V gene TRBV7-2, with 8 bases identical to TRBD2. The J segment lost 5 bases and the V segment lost 2 bases, leaving 5 bases of the junction unmatched. Germline V lookup: CDR1 SGHTA, CDR2 FQGNSA. The CDR3 contains 14 residues. CDR3: CASSLPGLAHEQYF. CDR3 in DNA: TGTGCCAGCAGCTTACCCGGACTAGCCCACGAGCAGTACTTC.

J is TRBJ2-7 and V is TRBV27; D uncertain. The CDR3 has 14 residues. Trimming took 6 bases from V and 3 from J, leaving 15 bases between them. The germline V gene has CDR1 MNHEY and CDR2 SMNVEV (reference sequence). CDR3 coding DNA: TGTGCCAGCAGGCCGGACGCCCGCCACTACGAGCAGTACTTC. It codes for CASRPDARHYEQYF.

To note about this clone: Distinct nucleotide sequences in the sample also encode this CDR3. This chain connects TRBV19 to TRBJ2-1; D uncertain. In germline, CDR1 is LNHDA, CDR2 SQIVND (reference sequence). The CDR3 runs 14 residues. The germline V and J ends were trimmed by 8 bases and 3 bases, with 14 bases remaining between them. This CDR3 reads CASRRLGSYNEQFF. The CDR3 DNA reads TGTGCCAGTCGTCGCTTAGGCAGCTACAATGAGCAGTTCTTC. Together with reference TRBV19 and TRBJ2-1, the CDR3 gives the full variable domain: DGGITQSPKYLFRKEGQNVTLSCEQNLNHDAMYWYRQDPGQGLRLIYYSQIVNDFQKGDIAEGYSVSREKKESFPLTVTSAQKNPTAFYLCASRRLGSYNEQFFGPGTRLTVL.

The chain uses TRBV7-9 and TRBJ2-7; TRBD1 matches at 9 bases. V trimming: 5 bases; J trimming: 6 bases; junction bases outside the gene matches: 8. CDR3 length equals 14 residues. The germline gives CDR1 SEHNR, CDR2 FQNEAQ (reference sequence). The CDR3 DNA reads TGTGCCAGCAGCCTTGGGACAGGGTTAGGCGAGCAGTACTTC. Translation gives CASSLGTGLGEQYF.

V and J are TRBV2 and TRBJ2-5, with D unresolved. V gave up 7 bases and J gave up 5 bases, with 20 bases separating them. The CDR3 contains 15 residues. The germline V gene encodes CDR1 SNHLY and CDR2 FYNNEI. The CDR3 sequence is CASILGSGRWETQYF. In DNA form, the CDR3 reads TGTGCCAGCATATTAGGGTCCGGGCGGTGGGAGACCCAGTACTTC. Filled out from reference TRBV2 and TRBJ2-5, the complete variable domain reads EPEVTQTPSHQVTQMGQEVILRCVPISNHLYFYWYRQILGQKVEFLVSFYNNEISEKSEIFDDQFSVERPDGSNFTLKIRSTKLEDSAMYFCASILGSGRWETQYFGPGTRLLVL.

The chain recombines TRBV20-1 with TRBJ2-3; 9 nucleotides line up with TRBD2. This CDR3 comprises 10 residues. Trimming cost V 4 bases and J 15 bases; bases outside gene matches: 5. Per germline, CDR1 DFQATT and CDR2 SNEGSKA (reference sequence). This chain's CDR3 is CSATGTSRYF. The CDR3 DNA reads TGCAGTGCTACCGGGACTAGCCGTTATTTT.

The chain combines TRBV18 with TRBJ1-2; D uncertain. Trimming took off 2 bases at V and 4 bases at J, with 23 bases between the two ends. The CDR3 has 18 amino acids. CDR1 KGHSH and CDR2 LQKENI come from the germline V gene. As DNA, the CDR3 is TGTGCCAGCTCACCAGGACTTGACAAGGGCTCTATCCTCTATGGCTACACCTTC. It codes for CASSPGLDKGSILYGYTF.

This rearrangement joins TRBV11-2 to TRBJ1-2; D not resolved. V shed 2 bases and J shed 6 bases, with 10 bases lying between them. Per germline, CDR1 SGHAT and CDR2 FQNNGV. The CDR3 runs 13 residues. In DNA form, the CDR3 reads TGTGCCAGCAGCTTATCAGGCCGTGATGGCTACACCTTC. Translation: CASSLSGRDGYTF.

This clone was counted between two and nine times. The chain carries TRBV2 and TRBJ1-1; unclear D gene. The CDR3 contains 12 residues. The V gene lost 7 bases and the J gene lost 5 bases, with 11 bases spanning the gap. Per the germline V gene, CDR1 is SNHLY and CDR2 is FYNNEI. The CDR3, as DNA: TGTGCCAGCAATTTCGGGCTAACTGAAGCTTTCTTT. Encoded protein: CASNFGLTEAFF.

This clone was observed a handful of times. The chain carries TRBV19 and TRBJ1-1, with a possible D match to TRBD1 (5 bases). Trimming took 4 bases from V and 9 from J, leaving 18 bases between them. The CDR3 length is 14 residues. Per germline, CDR1 LNHDA and CDR2 SQIVND (reference sequence). DNA of the CDR3: TGTGCCAGTAGTACGAGGGACCTTGGGGGGAAAGCTTTCTTT. It codes for CASSTRDLGGKAFF. The whole variable domain, filled in from reference TRBV19 and TRBJ1-1, reads DGGITQSPKYLFRKEGQNVTLSCEQNLNHDAMYWYRQDPGQGLRLIYYSQIVNDFQKGDIAEGYSVSREKKESFPLTVTSAQKNPTAFYLCASSTRDLGGKAFFGQGTRLTVV.

The chain recombines TRBV5-1 with TRBJ2-5, with a weak D call TRBD1 (5 bases). This CDR3 comprises 13 residues. V lost 4 bases to trimming and J lost 5 bases, with 12 bases between them. CDR1 and CDR2 from the germline V gene are SGHRS and YFSETQ. CDR3 region: CASSVAGWETQYF. CDR3 DNA sequence: TGCGCCAGCAGCGTGGCAGGGTGGGAGACCCAGTACTTC. Based on the CDR3 plus reference TRBV5-1 and TRBJ2-5, the full variable domain is KAGVTQTPRYLIKTRGQQVTLSCSPISGHRSVSWYQQTPGQGLQFLFEYFSETQRNKGNFPGRFSGRQFSNSRSEMNVSTLELGDSALYLCASSVAGWETQYFGPGTRLLVL.

The rearrangement links TRBV27 to TRBJ2-2; the match to TRBD1 covers 10 bases. V gave up 2 bases and J gave up 1 base; unmatched junction bases: 7. Germline V CDR1 and CDR2: MNHEY, SMNVEV (reference sequence). CDR3 length equals 18 residues. As DNA, the CDR3 is TGTGCCAGCAGTTTAACGGGGACAGGGGCCAAGAACACCGGGGAGCTGTTTTTT. Translation gives CASSLTGTGAKNTGELFF.

This sequence joins TRBV5-1 and TRBJ2-3, with D perhaps matching TRBD2 (7 bases). The V end was cut by 3 bases, the J end by 1 base, with 12 bases between. The CDR3 consists of 15 residues. The germline V gene encodes CDR1 SGHRS and CDR2 YFSETQ. CDR3 nucleotides: TGCGCCAGCAGCTCCAAGGGGGGGGGCACAGATACGCAGTATTTT. Translation: CASSSKGGGTDTQYF.

This chain uses TRBV18 with TRBJ2-4; perhaps D is TRBD1 or TRBD2 (6 bases each). CDR1 is KGHSH, CDR2 LQKENI, per germline. The CDR3 is 15 amino acids. V lost 4 bases and J 7 bases, leaving 17 bases between the germline ends. Here the CDR3 reads CASSLGGRATNIQYF. CDR3 in DNA: TGTGCCAGCTCACTCGGGGGCAGGGCGACGAACATTCAGTACTTC.

This clone has a single count. The chain couples TRBV12-5 to TRBJ2-5; D is perhaps TRBD2 (6 bases). Between the trimmed V and J ends, which lost 4 bases and 9 bases, there was a span of 12 bases. CDR3 length: 12 amino acids. Germline V gives CDR1 LGHNT, CDR2 FRNRAP. The CDR3 here is CASGWSPGAQYF. The CDR3 coding sequence is TGTGCTAGTGGTTGGTCCCCGGGGGCCCAGTACTTC.

The chain links TRBV6-1 to TRBJ2-6; D gene uncertain. Germline lookup yields CDR1 MNHNS and CDR2 SASEGT. V was clipped by 0 bases and J by 2 bases, with 5 bases between them. The CDR3 has 15 residues. CDR3 residues: CASSEAPTGANVLTF. The CDR3, as DNA: TGTGCCAGCAGTGAAGCTCCGACTGGGGCCAACGTCCTGACTTTC.

This chain uses TRBV25-1 with TRBJ2-6; D perhaps matches TRBD1 (5 bases). The CDR3 totals 14 residues. CDR1 MGHDK and CDR2 SYGVNS come from the germline V gene. The ends were cut back, 8 bases at V and 1 base at J, with 9 bases in the middle. The CDR3 DNA sequence: TGTGCCAGCGGGGCCTTTTCTGGGGCCAACGTCCTGACTTTC. It encodes CASGAFSGANVLTF.

In this sample, this clone turned up once. The junction departs from the called germline gene at one end, perhaps through a read error. The V gene is TRBV14, the J gene TRBJ2-7; D may correspond to TRBD1 or TRBD2 (5 bases each). CDR3 length: 12 residues. Germline CDR1 reads SGHDN; CDR2 reads FVKESK. The CDR3 protein is CASSQGGRGYDF. The CDR3 coding sequence is TGTGCCAGCAGCCAAGGGGGGAGAGGGTACGATTTC.